This TCR beta chain is drawn from a study of T cells after yellow fever vaccination (dated by TCRdb to between 2019 and 2020). About the full investigation: The SMART-Seq v4 Ultra Low Input RNA kit was used to prepare libraries from fractions with low cell numbers. To follow T-cell clones before and after both primary and booster YFV17D yellow fever vaccination, bulk TCR alpha and beta repertoires underwent longitudinal sequencing. The cohort comprised two healthy male donors, one aged 18 to 29 and one aged 30 to 40 years. Blood was drawn at multiple timepoints before and after primary and secondary immunization, with bulk PBMC replicates and cell subsets isolated. The investigation overall reported the following: Compared with the primary T-cell response, the secondary T-cell response was weaker but faster, peaking on day 5 rather than day 15. Computational filtering was required because FACS-sorted repertoires could contain abundant contaminating clonotypes from the bulk population. After the booster, most clones that had expanded after primary vaccination were detected again (nearly 98% of CD4 and around 88% of CD8), suggesting broad maintenance of memory. A small fraction of clonotypes appeared in both the CD4 and CD8 compartments, likely as a result of convergent recombination. Because only a couple of donors were included in the study, the extent to which the findings can be generalized is limited.

Points on this clonotype: Its antigen is not yet known. No much larger clone exists at a distance of one base, and base qualities are not known.

CDR3 length: 18 amino acids, cysteine to phenylalanine. Solely the CDR3 DNA is kept, with 54 bases framed from the first base. Looking up the germline V gene (reference sequence) yields CDR1 LNHDA and CDR2 SQIVND. Trimming removed 5 bases from V and 2 bases from J; the gene matches leave 16 bases unexplained. The treatment or condition tag for this specimen amounts to: live attenuated yellow fever vaccine strain. Two biological replicates of bulk PBMCs were collected at each blood-draw timepoint. A standard Ficoll-Paque protocol was used to isolate PBMCs from peripheral blood. RNA was extracted with TriZol from bulk PBMCs, CD4 and CD8 fractions, and dextramer-positive and dextramer-negative fractions. TCR cDNA was synthesized by 5'RACE template switching, through which a universal primer site and unique molecular identifiers were introduced. Priming for cDNA synthesis came from both the TCR alpha and TCR beta constant segments. Library amplification involved two PCR steps, and the second step added sample barcodes and sequencing adapters. Sequencing of libraries was performed on Illumina HiSeq 2500 (2x100 bp) or NovaSeq (2x150 bp). Regarding the original processing steps: MIGEC handled demultiplexing of reads and collapsing into UMI consensus sequences, while MiXCR performed V(D)J alignment. Vaccine-responding clonotypes were identified with edgeR using replicate PBMC samples, with FDR below 0.01 and a log2 fold change above 5 up to day 15 being required. CD4 or CD8 identity was assigned to each bulk clonotype according to whether the clonotype was present at higher abundance in the sequenced CD4 repertoire or the sequenced CD8 repertoire. TCRdb reanalyzed the raw reads on its own, using fastp at Q25 for trimming and MiXCR for clone calling, and kept in-frame beta chains. Merged by CDR3 protein, the rows form single entries marked with the most common genes and DNA. TCRdb, not the original authors, processed these V and J calls. This sample comprises roughly 300,000 distinct CDR3 sequences, 8.1% of them detected only once. The top ten clonotypes cover approximately 18% of the sample.

The TCR was taken from a man younger than 30 who received the YFV17D yellow fever vaccine. The material was PBMCs, obtained about 49 days after the first yellow fever vaccination. The chain is encoded by TRBV19 joined to TRBJ2-7; TRBD2 agrees with 9 junctional bases. The CDR3 protein sequence reads: CASSSDPVAGDSPYEQYF. Read as DNA, the sequence is TGTGCCAGTAGTTCTGACCCCGTAGCGGGGGACTCCCCCTACGAGCAGTACTTC.